This T cell receptor beta chain was observed in a study of T cell changes during pregnancy in multiple sclerosis. The CDR3 length is 15 residues. Germline trimming cut 2 bases from V and 4 bases from J; bases unmatched to any gene: 2. Germline V gene lookup returns CDR1 MNHEY and CDR2 SVGAGI. Only in-frame clones appear in the TCRdb table, and some are missing; sequencing was by immunoSEQ multiplex PCR. The table lists approximately 100,000 clones, about 93% of them singletons, with around 4.1% in the top ten. The genes are TRBV6-5 and TRBJ2-5; 12 bases fit TRBD2. The sample here was peripheral blood, taken in the first trimester of pregnancy. The TCR originated in a female donor with multiple sclerosis, enrolled in a pregnancy study. The CDR3 is CASSYQTSGGETQYF. The CDR3 nucleotides read TGTGCCAGCAGTTACCAGACTAGCGGGGGAGAGACCCAGTACTTC.